The next 21 T cell receptor beta chains were all read from a single sample in a study of regulatory T cells in long-lasting Graves disease. Time point specified: newly diagnosed GD, antithyroid drugs for less than 3 months. The TCR library was made from RNA extracted from PBMCs. CDR3 regions were amplified by Arm-PCR using iRepertoire HTBI primers to build TCR beta libraries. TCRdb re-analysed the multiplex PCR reads in MiXCR, keeping a single row per CDR3 protein. The sample contains about 220,000 distinct CDR3 sequences, around 17% of which appear only once. Source: peripheral blood mononuclear cells (PBMCs), taken at new diagnosis, from a patient treated with antithyroid drugs. Receptor source: a female donor with Graves disease.

This clonotype has ten or more counts. The DNA for the CDR3 is TGTGCCAGCAGTACTAGCGGGAGGGCCGGGGAGACCCAGTACTTC. Its protein product is CASSTSGRAGETQYF. The V gene is TRBV12-3 or TRBV12-4, the J gene TRBJ2-5; 13 bases agree with TRBD2. This CDR3 is built from 15 residues. V lost 5 bases and J lost 5; bases outside the gene matches: 5.

This clonotype has more than one count but fewer than ten. The V call is TRBV4-1, the J call TRBJ2-7; 16 bases fit TRBD2. The CDR3 is 17 residues long. Germline loops: CDR1 MGHRA, CDR2 YSYEKL. Losses at the gene ends were 0 bases for V and 1 base for J; bases not matched to a gene: 0. CDR3 coding DNA: TGCGCCAGCAGCCAAGAGGGACTAGCGGGAGGGTCCTACGAGCAGTACTTC. Encoded protein: CASSQEGLAGGSYEQYF.

At least ten counts were recorded for this clonotype. V gene TRBV11-2 combines with J gene TRBJ2-3; D gene ambiguous. Germline-derived CDR1 and CDR2 are SGHAT and FQNNGV. This CDR3 is built from 15 residues. The V and J ends lost 0 bases and 0 bases respectively, with 7 bases between them. As DNA, the CDR3 is TGTGCCAGCAGCTTAGAGACCTATAGCACAGATACGCAGTATTTT. Its translation: CASSLETYSTDTQYF.

This clonotype was seen repeatedly, ten times or more. V is TRBV7-8 and J is TRBJ1-6, with TRBD1 as a possible D gene (6 bases). Trimming removed 2 bases at V and 9 bases at J, with 14 bases between. CDR3 length equals 15 residues. From germline, CDR1 is SGHVS and CDR2 FQNEAQ. The CDR3 spells CASSLMGASASPLHF. CDR3 coding DNA: TGTGCCAGCAGCTTAATGGGGGCTTCGGCTTCACCCCTCCACTTT. Variable domain in full (rest from reference TRBV7-8 and TRBJ1-6): GAGVSQSPRYKVAKRGQDVALRCDPISGHVSLFWYQQALGQGPEFLTYFQNEAQLDKSGLPSDRFFAERPEGSVSTLKIQRTQQEDSAVYLCASSLMGASASPLHFGNGTRLTVT.

This clonotype appeared many times. The chain employs TRBV3-1 and TRBJ2-3; 11 positions match TRBD2. Germline V gene lookup returns CDR1 LGHDT and CDR2 YNNKEL (reference sequence). This CDR3 has 17 amino acids. The V and J ends lost 4 bases and 2 bases, in that order; junction bases with no gene match: 8. CDR3 bases: TGTGCCAGCAGCCCCCGAACTAGCGGGAGCCTCACAGATACGCAGTATTTT. Translating gives CASSPRTSGSLTDTQYF.

This clonotype has a count of ten or more. At one end, the junction sequence differs from germline, possibly due to a read error. This chain's CDR3 is CASNLGGVNTEAFF. The DNA of the CDR3 is TGTGCCAGCAACTTAGGGGGCGTGAACACTGAAGCTTTCTTT. V usage is TRBV11-3 and J usage is TRBJ1-1; 7 bases are shared with TRBD1. CDR3 size: 14 residues. The germline gives CDR1 SGHNT, CDR2 YENEEA.

The chain joins TRBV29-1 to TRBJ2-7; D is undetermined. Trimming took 3 bases from V and 3 from J, leaving 6 bases between them. Germline V gene lookup returns CDR1 SQVTM and CDR2 ANQGSEA. The CDR3 runs to 11 residues. The CDR3 region has the DNA TGCAGCGTTGATTCTAACTACGAGCAGTACTTC. Protein sequence: CSVDSNYEQYF.

This clonotype was counted at least ten times. V is TRBV20-1 and J is TRBJ2-3, with D uncertain. This CDR3 contains 12 residues. The V end was cut by 3 bases, the J end by 7 bases, with 11 bases between. CDR1 and CDR2 (germline): DFQATT, SNEGSKA (reference sequence). The DNA for the CDR3 is TGCAGTGCTAGGCAGGCTCAAAATACGCAGTATTTT. It is translated as CSARQAQNTQYF.

This clonotype was seen ten or more times. V and J are TRBV12-3 or TRBV12-4 and TRBJ2-7; 8 bases map to TRBD2. The CDR3 is made up of 14 amino acids. V dropped 4 bases and J dropped 2; count of bases not matched to a gene: 4. CDR3 loop: CASSSTSGPYEQYF. CDR3 bases: TGTGCCAGCAGTTCAACTAGCGGCCCCTACGAGCAGTACTTC.

The rearrangement joins TRBV30 to TRBJ2-7, with TRBD2 matching 7 bases. This CDR3 has 13 amino acids. Losses at the gene ends were 2 bases for V and 0 bases for J; bases not matched to a gene: 1. Germline CDR1 and CDR2: GTSNPN and SVGIG (reference sequence). The CDR3 DNA reads as TGTGCCTGGAGTAGCGGGAACTCCTACGAGCAGTACTTC. As protein: CAWSSGNSYEQYF.

As for this clonotype: Possible read error: a much larger clone is one base away. The chain carries TRBV14 and TRBJ2-5, with D perhaps assigned TRBD1 or TRBD2 (5 bases each). V dropped 2 bases and J dropped 4 bases, with 17 bases sitting between them. CDR1 SGHDN and CDR2 FVKESK come from the germline V gene. The CDR3 has 16 residues. CDR3 amino acids: CASSQPGTFKGETQYF. CDR3 DNA: TGTGCCAGCAGCCAACCAGGGACGTTTAAAGGAGAGACCCAGTACTTC.

This clonotype was counted at least ten times. The rearrangement uses TRBV6-5 and TRBJ1-2, with D maybe TRBD1 (5 bases). There are 14 residues in the CDR3. V lost 4 bases and J lost 5, with 14 bases in between. The germline gives CDR1 MNHEY, CDR2 SVGAGI. CDR3 nucleotides: TGTGCCAGCAGTTTCCGTGGAGGGGAGTATGGCTACACCTTC. This codes for CASSFRGGEYGYTF.

This clonotype was found a few times. With a much larger clone just one base away, this may be a read error. V is TRBV24-1 and J is TRBJ2-1; 13 nucleotides agree with TRBD2. CDR3 length: 17 amino acids. Germline V gene lookup returns CDR1 KGHDR and CDR2 SFDVKD. The CDR3 protein is CATSDTSGRESYNERFF. CDR3 bases: TGTGCCACCAGTGATACTAGCGGGAGGGAGTCCTACAATGAGCGGTTCTTC.

This clonotype was observed a single time. The junction departs from germline at one end; a sequencing error may be responsible. The rearrangement joins TRBV11-2 to TRBJ2-7; D is unclear. Germline CDR1 and CDR2: SGHAT and FQNNGV. The CDR3 spans 14 residues. The CDR3 loop is CASSLQVSRYGQYF. The CDR3 DNA reads as TGTGCCAGCAGCTTACAAGTGTCCCGATACGGGCAGTACTTC.

This clonotype has just a few counts. The genes are TRBV15 and TRBJ2-3; 12 bases fit TRBD2. There are 16 residues in the CDR3. V dropped 3 bases and J dropped 4; count of bases not matched to a gene: 5. Germline loops: CDR1 LNHNV, CDR2 YYDKDF (reference sequence). The CDR3 nucleotides read TGTGCCACCAGCAGCGGACTAGCGGGGCCCTCAGATACGCAGTATTTT. It encodes CATSSGLAGPSDTQYF.

This clonotype was recorded many times. The chain is built from TRBV20-1 and TRBJ2-7; D is ambiguous. This CDR3 region has 15 residues. V was clipped by 5 bases and J by 4 bases, with 21 bases between them. Germline values: CDR1 DFQATT, CDR2 SNEGSKA (reference sequence). The CDR3 loop is CSAAPRRRFRYEQYF. The DNA for the CDR3 is TGCAGTGCTGCGCCCCGGCGCAGATTCCGTTACGAGCAGTACTTC.

Many counts were recorded for this clonotype. The CDR3, as DNA: TGTGCCAGCAGGAAAGGGGGGGAGGTTGGAAACACCATATATTTT. As protein: CASRKGGEVGNTIYF. This sequence joins TRBV3-1 and TRBJ1-3, with D tentatively TRBD1 (6 bases). This CDR3 spans 15 amino acids. Trimming took 6 bases from V and 3 from J, leaving 15 bases between them. Germline V gene lookup returns CDR1 LGHDT and CDR2 YNNKEL (reference sequence).

This clonotype was counted ten times or more. V and J are TRBV29-1 and TRBJ2-1; D gene uncertain. In germline, CDR1 is SQVTM, CDR2 ANQGSEA. This CDR3 is built from 15 residues. V dropped 6 bases and J dropped 0 bases, with 15 bases sitting between them. The CDR3 bases are TGCAGCGTATATAGGGATAGAGGCTCCTACAATGAGCAGTTCTTC. This sequence encodes CSVYRDRGSYNEQFF.

This clonotype was seen at least ten times. V gene TRBV11-3 combines with J gene TRBJ2-3; 9 bases align to TRBD2. V lost 2 bases to trimming and J lost 7 bases; unmatched junction nucleotides: 4. CDR3 length equals 14 residues. Germline V gene lookup returns CDR1 SGHNT and CDR2 YENEEA. CDR3 DNA: TGTGCCAGCAGCTTAAGTAGCGGGAGATATACGCAGTATTTT. Translating it yields CASSLSSGRYTQYF. Together with reference TRBV11-3 and TRBJ2-3, the CDR3 gives the full variable domain: EAGVVQSPRYKIIEKKQPVAFWCNPISGHNTLYWYLQNLGQGPELLIRYENEEAVDDSQLPKDRFSAERLKGVDSTLKIQPAELGDSAVYLCASSLSSGRYTQYFGPGTRLTVL.

This clonotype has only a few counts. The gene calls are TRBV7-3 and TRBJ1-1, with a possible D match to TRBD1 (6 bases). The CDR3 extends over 15 amino acids. Germline V lookup: CDR1 SGHTA, CDR2 FQGTGA. Trimming left V 2 bases short and J 1 base short, with 11 bases between. The CDR3 protein is CASSLEGGWNTEAFF. CDR3 nucleotides: TGTGCCAGCAGCTTAGAGGGGGGATGGAACACTGAAGCTTTCTTT. The variable domain in full, completed from reference TRBV7-3 and TRBJ1-1, reads GAGVSQTPSNKVTEKGKYVELRCDPISGHTALYWYRQSLGQGPEFLIYFQGTGAADDSGLPNDRFFAVRPEGSVSTLKIQRTERGDSAVYLCASSLEGGWNTEAFFGQGTRLTVV.

The J gene is TRBJ2-7, the V gene TRBV10-2; 10 nucleotides agree with TRBD2. V was clipped by 0 bases and J by 5 bases; unmatched bases: 10. The CDR3 runs 17 residues. CDR1 is WSHSY, CDR2 SAAADI, per germline. The CDR3 loop reads CASSESLVASGRDEQYF. Here the CDR3 DNA reads TGCGCCAGCAGTGAGTCACTAGTGGCTAGCGGGAGAGACGAGCAGTACTTC.